The 3 T cell receptor beta chains below were found in one sample sequenced in a study of cytomegalovirus exposure and HLA in healthy donors (dated by TCRdb to about 2017). Receptor amplification or capture employed the immunoSEQ multiplex PCR assay. For the multiplex PCR, a mixture combining 60 forward primers for TCR Vbeta segments and 13 reverse primers for TCR Jbeta segments was used. TCRdb took this table from immuneACCESS and kept in-frame rearrangements with V and J called. Such tables lack part of the clones; where checked against another copy, unresolved V genes explain under half of the gap, and the rest is unexplained. The sample table contains about 160,000 clones; only one count was recorded for roughly 79% of them. The top ten clonotypes cover approximately 13% of the sample. The material sequenced was PBMCs. The receptors stem from a woman in her forties or fifties in good health and CMV-seronegative.

The chain couples TRBV18 to TRBJ2-3; D is uncertain. With 2 bases removed from V and 0 bases from J, the gap between germline ends came to 12 bases. The CDR3 is 16 amino acids. Germline-derived CDR1 and CDR2 are KGHSH and LQKENI. The CDR3: CASSPKARSSTDTQYF. CDR3 DNA sequence: TGTGCCAGCTCACCAAAGGCCAGGTCTAGCACAGATACGCAGTATTTT.

The genes are TRBV9 and TRBJ2-1; TRBD1 matches at 10 bases. CDR3 length equals 15 residues. The V gene's germline CDR1 is SGDLS and CDR2 YYNGEE. V dropped 7 bases and J dropped 0; count of bases not matched to a gene: 4. The CDR3 region has the DNA TGTGCCAGCGACAGGGGGCCAAGCTCCTACAATGAGCAGTTCTTC. Its translation: CASDRGPSSYNEQFF.

The chain uses TRBV9 and TRBJ2-2; D not resolved. This CDR3 has 13 amino acids. V lost 3 bases and J 4 bases, leaving 7 bases between the germline ends. The germline CDR1 and CDR2 sequences are SGDLS and YYNGEE. The chain's CDR3 is CASSASGTGELFF. CDR3 coding DNA: TGTGCCAGCAGCGCCTCCGGCACCGGGGAGCTGTTTTTT.